This T cell receptor beta chain comes out of a study of blood T cell repertoires in COVID-19. Looked up from germline, CDR1 is MDHEN and CDR2 is SYDVKM. V dropped 3 bases and J dropped 7 bases, with 13 bases sitting between them. The CDR3 extends over 14 amino acids. Using immunoSEQ multiplex PCR, the repertoire was profiled, and TCRdb retains in-frame clones only, with some absent. The sample holds roughly 200,000 clones, 80% to 85% seen once. The source of this sequence is a man between 45 and 60 years old with active or convalescent COVID-19. The material sequenced was peripheral blood. The V gene is TRBV28, the J gene TRBJ1-5; TRBD1 is a possible D gene (5 bases). The CDR3 bases are TGTGCCAGCAGTTTGGGCTTCAGGGAACAGCCCCAGCATTTT. Encoded protein: CASSLGFREQPQHF.